This TCR beta chain was documented in a study of CD8+ T cells in alopecia areata. This clone has a single count. Trimming cost V 5 bases and J 5 bases, with 7 bases left between them. CDR1 is SGHTA and CDR2 is FQGNSA in the germline V gene. CDR3 length: 11 residues. RNA was extracted and reverse transcribed into cDNA as the sequencing template. The protocol was immunoSEQ multiplex PCR, while the TCRdb copy is restricted to in-frame clones and leaves out a portion. The table lists over 120,000 clones, approximately 50% of them singletons. Sequencing used CD4+ T cells sorted from blood, obtained at week 0. The source of this sequence is a human donor with alopecia areata. This sequence joins TRBV7-2 and TRBJ2-7; D gene unclear. The CDR3 region is CASSPAHEQYF. The CDR3 nucleotides read TGTGCCAGCAGCCCCGCGCACGAGCAGTACTTC.